This TCR beta chain was observed in a study of blood T cell repertoires in COVID-19. Across the study: Material from acute and convalescent COVID-19 was sourced from the United States, Italy and Spain. Sample material is recorded as cDNA or gDNA derived from T cells, B-cell-depleted T cells, or PBMCs.

With 4 bases removed from V and 12 bases from J, the gap between germline ends came to 13 bases. Germline V CDR1 and CDR2: SGHRS, YFSETQ. CDR3 length: 12 amino acids. How the authors handled the data: Amplification of reference gene primers was used by the study to estimate nucleated cell counts. Assay used: immunoSEQ multiplex PCR; TCRdb lists only in-frame clones, some missing. Clone size and V and J calls were adopted from that table, with D and trimming inferred from the DNA. This table has roughly 290,000 clones, more than 75% appearing once. The chain joins TRBV5-1 to TRBJ2-2, with TRBD1 as a possible D gene (5 bases). The sample consisted of peripheral blood. The TCR sequence derives from a woman in her 30s who had recovered from COVID-19. This CDR3 is CASSPTRDKLFF. The CDR3 nucleotides are TGCGCCAGCAGCCCAACCAGGGATAAGCTGTTTTTT. Filled out from reference TRBV5-1 and TRBJ2-2, the complete variable domain reads KAGVTQTPRYLIKTRGQQVTLSCSPISGHRSVSWYQQTPGQGLQFLFEYFSETQRNKGNFPGRFSGRQFSNSRSEMNVSTLELGDSALYLCASSPTRDKLFFGEGSRLTVL.